Detailed here is one T cell receptor (beta chain). These data come from a study of blood T cells in healthy people across ages. A second about 7 to 12 cycle PCR used barcoded and J-beta primers. TCRdb passed the 5' RACE reads through MiXCR, listing each CDR3 protein once. The table lists about 830,000 distinct CDR3 sequences, about 62% of them singletons, with roughly 22% in the top ten. V lost 5 bases to trimming and J lost 5 bases; unmatched junction nucleotides: 9. Germline V gene data show CDR1 as DFQATT and CDR2 as SNEGSKA (reference sequence). The CDR3 sequence is 14 residues long. The V and J genes are TRBV20-1 and TRBJ2-5; the match to TRBD2 covers 9 bases. This receptor was identified in a man in his thirties or forties in good health. Sample: blood. As DNA, the CDR3 is TGCAGTGCTCATATACTAGCGGGCGGGGAGACCCAGTACTTC. The encoded protein is CSAHILAGGETQYF.